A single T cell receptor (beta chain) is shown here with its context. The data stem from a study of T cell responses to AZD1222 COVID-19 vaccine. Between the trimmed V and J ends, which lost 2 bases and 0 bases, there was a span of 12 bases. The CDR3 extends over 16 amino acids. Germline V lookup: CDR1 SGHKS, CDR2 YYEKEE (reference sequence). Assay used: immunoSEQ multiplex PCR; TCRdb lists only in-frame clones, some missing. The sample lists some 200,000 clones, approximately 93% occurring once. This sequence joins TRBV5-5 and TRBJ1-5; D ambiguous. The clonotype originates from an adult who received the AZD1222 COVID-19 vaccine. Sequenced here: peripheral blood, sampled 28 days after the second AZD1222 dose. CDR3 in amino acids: CASSFSSSHSNQPQHF. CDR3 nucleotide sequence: TGTGCCAGCAGCTTCTCTAGTTCCCATAGCAATCAGCCCCAGCATTTT.